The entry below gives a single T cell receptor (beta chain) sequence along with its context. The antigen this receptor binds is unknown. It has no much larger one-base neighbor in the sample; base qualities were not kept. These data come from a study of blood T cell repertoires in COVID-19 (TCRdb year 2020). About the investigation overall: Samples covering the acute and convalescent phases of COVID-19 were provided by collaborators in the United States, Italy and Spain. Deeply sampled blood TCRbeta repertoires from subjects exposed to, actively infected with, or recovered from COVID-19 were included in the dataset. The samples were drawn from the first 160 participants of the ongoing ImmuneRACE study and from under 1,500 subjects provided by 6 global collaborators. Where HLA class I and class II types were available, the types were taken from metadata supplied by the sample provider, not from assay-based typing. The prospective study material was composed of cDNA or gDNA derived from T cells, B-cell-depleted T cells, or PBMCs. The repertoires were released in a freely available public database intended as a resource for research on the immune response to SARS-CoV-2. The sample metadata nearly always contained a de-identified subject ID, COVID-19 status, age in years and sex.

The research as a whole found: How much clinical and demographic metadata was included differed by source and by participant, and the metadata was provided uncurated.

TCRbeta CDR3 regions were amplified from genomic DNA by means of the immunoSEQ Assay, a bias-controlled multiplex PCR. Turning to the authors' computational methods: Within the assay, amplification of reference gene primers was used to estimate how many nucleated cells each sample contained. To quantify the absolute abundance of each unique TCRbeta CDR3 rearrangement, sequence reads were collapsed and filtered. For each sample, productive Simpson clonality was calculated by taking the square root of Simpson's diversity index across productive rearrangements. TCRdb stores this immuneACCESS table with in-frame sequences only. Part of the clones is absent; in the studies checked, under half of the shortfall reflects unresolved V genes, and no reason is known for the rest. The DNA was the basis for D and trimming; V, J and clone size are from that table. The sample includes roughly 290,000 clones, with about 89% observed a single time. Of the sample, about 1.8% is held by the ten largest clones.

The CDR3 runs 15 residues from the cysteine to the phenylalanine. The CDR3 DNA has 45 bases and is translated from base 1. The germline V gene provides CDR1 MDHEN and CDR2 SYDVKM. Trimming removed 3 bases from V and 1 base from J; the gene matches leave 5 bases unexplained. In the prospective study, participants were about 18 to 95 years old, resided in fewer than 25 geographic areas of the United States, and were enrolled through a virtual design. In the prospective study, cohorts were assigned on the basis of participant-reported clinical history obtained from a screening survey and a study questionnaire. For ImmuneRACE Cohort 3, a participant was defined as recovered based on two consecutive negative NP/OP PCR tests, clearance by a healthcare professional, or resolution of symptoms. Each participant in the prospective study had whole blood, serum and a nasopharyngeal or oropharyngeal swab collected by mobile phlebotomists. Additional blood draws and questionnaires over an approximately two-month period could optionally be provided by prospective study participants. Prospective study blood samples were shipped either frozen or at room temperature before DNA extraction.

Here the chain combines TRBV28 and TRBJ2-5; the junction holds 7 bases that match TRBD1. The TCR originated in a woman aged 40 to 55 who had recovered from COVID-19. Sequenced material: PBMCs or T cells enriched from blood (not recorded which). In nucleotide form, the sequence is TGTGCCAGCAGTTTTAGGGGGCGCCCCCAAGAGACCCAGTACTTC. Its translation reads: CASSFRGRPQETQYF.